The 6 T cell receptor beta chains below were found in one sample sequenced in a study of technical replicates of blood from a handful of donors. Clones were sequenced by immunoSEQ multiplex PCR, and TCRdb holds only the in-frame ones, with some missing. The sample has under 95,000 clones, approximately 94% seen once. The sample was T cells isolated from PBMCs. All receptors come from a human donor in good health.

The DNA of the CDR3 is TGCGCCAGCAGTGATTGGCTAGCGGGAGGAAATGAGCAGTTCTTC. The encoded protein is CASSDWLAGGNEQFF. This chain connects TRBV10-2 to TRBJ2-1; TRBD2 matches 11 bases. The CDR3 has 15 residues. From germline, CDR1 is WSHSY and CDR2 SAAADI. The ends lost 3 bases at V and 7 bases at J; junction bases unmatched: 5.

The chain uses TRBV2 and TRBJ2-2; 7 nucleotides line up with TRBD1. From germline, CDR1 is SNHLY and CDR2 FYNNEI. V was pared by 4 bases and J by 4 bases, with 6 bases of the junction left unmatched. This CDR3 contains 15 residues. CDR3 bases: TGTGCCAGCAGTGCCGACAGGGCGGGCACCGGGGAGCTGTTTTTT. Translation gives CASSADRAGTGELFF. The full variable domain, in which reference TRBV2 and TRBJ2-2 provide the parts outside the CDR3, is EPEVTQTPSHQVTQMGQEVILRCVPISNHLYFYWYRQILGQKVEFLVSFYNNEISEKSEIFDDQFSVERPDGSNFTLKIRSTKLEDSAMYFCASSADRAGTGELFFGEGSRLTVL.

J is TRBJ2-7 and V is TRBV6-5; 7 bases fit TRBD1. Germline V gene data show CDR1 as MNHEY and CDR2 as SVGAGI. J was trimmed by 3 bases and V by 6 bases; bases with no gene match: 8. The CDR3 spans 14 residues. The CDR3 loop is CASRTSDRVYEQYF. The CDR3 nucleotides read TGTGCCAGCAGAACCTCAGACAGGGTCTACGAGCAGTACTTC.

The CDR3 bases are TGTGCCTGGCAGACAGGGAACTCTGGAAACACCATATATTTT. It translates to CAWQTGNSGNTIYF. The chain joins TRBV30 to TRBJ1-3; 7 bases agree with TRBD1. With V trimmed by 5 bases and J by 0 bases, 4 bases remained unmatched. This CDR3 has 14 residues. In germline, CDR1 is GTSNPN, CDR2 SVGIG (reference sequence).

The J gene is TRBJ2-1, the V gene TRBV7-9, with D perhaps matching TRBD2 (6 bases). CDR3 length: 15 residues. Germline lookup yields CDR1 SEHNR and CDR2 FQNEAQ (reference sequence). V gave up 1 base and J gave up 2 bases, with 9 bases separating them. The CDR3 here is CASSLVAGTYNEQFF. The CDR3 DNA reads TGTGCCAGCAGCTTAGTGGCGGGGACCTACAATGAGCAGTTCTTC.

This chain links TRBV5-1 with TRBJ2-1; 14 bases map to TRBD2. The CDR3 is made up of 15 amino acids. Trimming took 5 bases from V and 8 from J; bases not matched to a gene: 6. Germline V CDR1 and CDR2: SGHRS, YFSETQ. The CDR3 bases are TGCGCCAGCAGTACCGGACTAGCGGGAGGCTATGAGCAGTTCTTC. It specifies CASSTGLAGGYEQFF.